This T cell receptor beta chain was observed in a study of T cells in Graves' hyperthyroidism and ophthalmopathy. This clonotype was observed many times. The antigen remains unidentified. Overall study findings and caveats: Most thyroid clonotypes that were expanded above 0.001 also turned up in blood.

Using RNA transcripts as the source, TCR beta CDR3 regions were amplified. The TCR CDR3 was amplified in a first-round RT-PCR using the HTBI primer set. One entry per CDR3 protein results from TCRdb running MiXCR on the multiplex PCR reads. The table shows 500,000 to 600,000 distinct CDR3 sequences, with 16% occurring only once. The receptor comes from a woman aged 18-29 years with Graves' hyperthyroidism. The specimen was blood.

The CDR3 loop is CASSLRGGSMSREQYF. The CDR3 bases are TGTGCCAGCAGTTTGAGGGGCGGGAGTATGAGTCGCGAGCAGTACTTC. This rearrangement joins TRBV27 to TRBJ2-7; 7 bases match TRBD2. The ends lost 3 bases at V and 6 bases at J; junction bases unmatched: 14. This CDR3 has 16 residues. Germline V gene data show CDR1 as MNHEY and CDR2 as SMNVEV (reference sequence).